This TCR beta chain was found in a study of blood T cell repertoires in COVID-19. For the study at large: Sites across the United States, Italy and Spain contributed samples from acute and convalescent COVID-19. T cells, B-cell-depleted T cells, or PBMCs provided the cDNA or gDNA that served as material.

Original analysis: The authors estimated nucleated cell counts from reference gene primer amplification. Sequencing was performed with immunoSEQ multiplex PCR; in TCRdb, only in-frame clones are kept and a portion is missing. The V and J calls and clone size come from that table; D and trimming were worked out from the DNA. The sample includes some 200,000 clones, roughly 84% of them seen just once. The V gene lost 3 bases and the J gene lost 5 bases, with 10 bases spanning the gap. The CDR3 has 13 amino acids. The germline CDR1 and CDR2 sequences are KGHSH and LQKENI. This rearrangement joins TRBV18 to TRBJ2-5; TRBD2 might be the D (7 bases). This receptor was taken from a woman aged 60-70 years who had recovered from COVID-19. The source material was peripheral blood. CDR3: CASSPGGAETQYF. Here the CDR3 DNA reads TGTGCCAGCTCACCGGGGGGGGCGGAGACCCAGTACTTC. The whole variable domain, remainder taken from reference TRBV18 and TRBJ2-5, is NAGVMQNPRHLVRRRGQEARLRCSPMKGHSHVYWYRQLPEEGLKFMVYLQKENIIDESGMPKERFSAEFPKEGPSILRIQQVVRGDSAAYFCASSPGGAETQYFGPGTRLLVL.